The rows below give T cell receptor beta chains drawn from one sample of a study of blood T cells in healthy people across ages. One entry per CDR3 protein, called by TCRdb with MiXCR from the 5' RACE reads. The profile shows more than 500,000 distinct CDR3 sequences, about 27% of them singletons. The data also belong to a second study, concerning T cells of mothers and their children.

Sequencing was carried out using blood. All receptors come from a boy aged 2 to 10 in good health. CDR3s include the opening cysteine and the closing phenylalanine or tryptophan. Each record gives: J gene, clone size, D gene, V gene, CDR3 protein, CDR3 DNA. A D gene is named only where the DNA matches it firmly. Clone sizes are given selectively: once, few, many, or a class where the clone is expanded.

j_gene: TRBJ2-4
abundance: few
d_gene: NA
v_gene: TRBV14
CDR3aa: CASSQELRDIQYF
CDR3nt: TGTGCCAGCAGCCAAGAACTCAGGGACATTCAGTACTTC

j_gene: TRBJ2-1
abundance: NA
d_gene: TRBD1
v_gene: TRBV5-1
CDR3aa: CASRTGTGNNEQFF
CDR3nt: TGCGCCAGCAGGACCGGGACAGGGAACAATGAGCAGTTCTTC

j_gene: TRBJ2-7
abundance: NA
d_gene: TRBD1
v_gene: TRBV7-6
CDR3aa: CASSLDGGTGAYEQYF
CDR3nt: TGTGCCAGCAGCTTAGATGGGGGGACAGGGGCCTACGAGCAGTACTTC

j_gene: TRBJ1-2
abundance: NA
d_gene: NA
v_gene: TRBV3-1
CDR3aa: CASSQQFAGTSDGYTF
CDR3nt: TGTGCCAGCAGCCAGCAGTTCGCCGGGACAAGTGATGGCTACACCTTC

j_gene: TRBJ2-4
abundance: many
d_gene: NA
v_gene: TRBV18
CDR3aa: CASSPRGTAKNIQYF
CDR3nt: TGTGCCAGCTCACCACGAGGGACTGCCAAAAACATTCAGTACTTC

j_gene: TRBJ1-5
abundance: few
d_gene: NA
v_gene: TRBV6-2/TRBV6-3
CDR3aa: CASSYSGQGGGQPQHF
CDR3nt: TGTGCCAGCAGTTACTCGGGGCAGGGAGGGGGTCAGCCCCAGCATTTT

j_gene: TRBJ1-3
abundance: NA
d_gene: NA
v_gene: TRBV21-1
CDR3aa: CASSKSVGGPDNTIYF
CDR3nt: TGTGCCAGCAGCAAATCAGTGGGGGGGCCGGATAACACCATATATTTT

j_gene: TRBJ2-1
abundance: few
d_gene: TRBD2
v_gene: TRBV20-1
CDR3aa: CSARDGGRYNEQFF
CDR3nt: TGCAGTGCTAGAGATGGCGGGAGATACAATGAGCAGTTCTTC

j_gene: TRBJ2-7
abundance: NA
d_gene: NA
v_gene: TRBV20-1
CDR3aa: CSANNRLSYEQYF
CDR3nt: TGCAGTGCCAATAACAGGCTCTCCTACGAGCAGTACTTC

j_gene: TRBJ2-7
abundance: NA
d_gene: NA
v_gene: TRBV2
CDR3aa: CASSLGLARHEQYF
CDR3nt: TGTGCCAGCAGCCTTGGACTCGCGAGGCACGAGCAGTACTTC

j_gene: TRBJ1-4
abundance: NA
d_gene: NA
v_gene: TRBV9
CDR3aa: CASSVSPTTNEKLFF
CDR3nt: TGTGCCAGCAGCGTATCCCCAACAACTAATGAAAAACTGTTTTTT

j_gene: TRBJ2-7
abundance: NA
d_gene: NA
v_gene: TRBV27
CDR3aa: CASSLSGGLGYEQYF
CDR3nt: TGTGCCAGCAGTTTATCTGGGGGGTTAGGATACGAGCAGTACTTC

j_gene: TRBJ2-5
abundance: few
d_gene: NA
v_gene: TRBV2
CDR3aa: CASSQYNQETQYF
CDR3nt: TGTGCCAGCAGTCAGTATAACCAAGAGACCCAGTACTTC

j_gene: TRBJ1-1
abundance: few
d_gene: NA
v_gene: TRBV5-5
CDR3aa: CASSLVGEGAFF
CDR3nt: TGTGCCAGCAGCTTGGTCGGGGAGGGAGCTTTCTTT

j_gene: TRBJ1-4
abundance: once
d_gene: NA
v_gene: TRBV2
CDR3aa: CASEDGNEKLFF
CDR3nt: TGTGCCAGCGAGGACGGTAATGAAAAACTGTTTTTT

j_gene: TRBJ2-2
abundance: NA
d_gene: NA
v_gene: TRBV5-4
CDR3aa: CASSSRQGYTGELFF
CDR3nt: TGTGCCAGCAGCTCCCGGCAGGGGTATACCGGGGAGCTGTTTTTT

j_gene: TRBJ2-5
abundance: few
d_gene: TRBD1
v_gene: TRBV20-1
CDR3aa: CSASSGTGRETQYF
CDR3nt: TGCAGTGCTTCTTCCGGGACAGGGAGAGAGACCCAGTACTTC

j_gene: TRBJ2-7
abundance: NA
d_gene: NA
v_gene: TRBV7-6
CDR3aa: CASSPGGARPYEQYF
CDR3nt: TGTGCCAGCAGCCCCGGAGGAGCCAGGCCCTACGAGCAGTACTTC

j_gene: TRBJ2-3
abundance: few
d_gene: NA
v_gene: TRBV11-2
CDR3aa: CASSQDWIQDTQYF
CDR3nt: TGTGCCAGCAGCCAGGACTGGATTCAGGATACGCAGTATTTT

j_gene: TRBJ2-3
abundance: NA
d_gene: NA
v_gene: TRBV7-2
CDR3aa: CASSLVSTVDTQYF
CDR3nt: TGTGCCAGCAGCTTAGTTTCAACTGTCGATACGCAGTATTTT

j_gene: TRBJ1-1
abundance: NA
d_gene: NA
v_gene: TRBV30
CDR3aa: CAWRPGHNTEAFF
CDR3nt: TGTGCCTGGAGGCCGGGACATAACACTGAAGCTTTCTTT

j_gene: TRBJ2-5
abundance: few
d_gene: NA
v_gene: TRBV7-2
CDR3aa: CASSLGPTAGQETQYF
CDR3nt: TGTGCCAGCAGCTTAGGCCCTACCGCCGGCCAAGAGACCCAGTACTTC

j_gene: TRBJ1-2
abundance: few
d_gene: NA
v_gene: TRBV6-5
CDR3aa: CASGDRYGYTF
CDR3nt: TGTGCCAGCGGAGATCGCTATGGCTACACCTTC

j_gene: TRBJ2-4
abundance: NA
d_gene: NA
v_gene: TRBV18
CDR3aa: CASSPSAPAAKNIQYF
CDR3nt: TGTGCCAGCTCACCATCGGCCCCAGCAGCCAAAAACATTCAGTACTTC

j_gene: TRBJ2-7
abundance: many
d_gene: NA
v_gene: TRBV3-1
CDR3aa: CASSGNAGYEQYF
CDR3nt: TGTGCCAGCAGCGGCAACGCGGGCTACGAGCAGTACTTC

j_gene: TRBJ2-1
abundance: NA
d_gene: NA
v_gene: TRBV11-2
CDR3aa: CASSLDFRYEQFF
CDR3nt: TGTGCCAGCAGCTTAGATTTCCGTTACGAGCAGTTCTTC

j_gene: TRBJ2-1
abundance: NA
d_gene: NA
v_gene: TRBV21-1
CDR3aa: CASSTLAGWFNEQFF
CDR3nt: TGTGCCAGCAGCACCCTGGCGGGATGGTTCAATGAGCAGTTCTTC

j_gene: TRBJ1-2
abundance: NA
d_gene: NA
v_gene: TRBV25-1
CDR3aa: CASSEYLGGYTF
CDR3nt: TGTGCCAGCAGTGAATATTTGGGTGGCTACACCTTC

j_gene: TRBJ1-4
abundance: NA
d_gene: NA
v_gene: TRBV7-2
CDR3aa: CASSPSPWWGKNEKLFF
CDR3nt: TGTGCCAGCAGCCCATCACCGTGGTGGGGAAAGAATGAAAAACTGTTTTTT

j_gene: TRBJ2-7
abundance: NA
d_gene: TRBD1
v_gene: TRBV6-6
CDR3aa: CASRKGQGVSYEQYF
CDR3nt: TGTGCCAGCAGAAAGGGACAGGGGGTCTCCTACGAGCAGTACTTC

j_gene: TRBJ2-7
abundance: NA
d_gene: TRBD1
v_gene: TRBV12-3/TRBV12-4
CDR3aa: CASSLRPGGPDEQYF
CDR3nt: TGTGCCAGCAGTCTCCGGCCAGGGGGCCCCGACGAGCAGTACTTC

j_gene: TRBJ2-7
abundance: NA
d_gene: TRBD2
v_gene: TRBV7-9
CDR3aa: CASGRGAGVSSYEQYF
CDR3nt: TGTGCCAGCGGCCGAGGGGCGGGGGTCAGCTCCTACGAGCAGTACTTC

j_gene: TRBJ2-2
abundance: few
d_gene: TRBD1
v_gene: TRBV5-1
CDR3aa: CASSAGQGRTGELFF
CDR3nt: TGCGCCAGCAGCGCGGGACAGGGGAGGACCGGGGAGCTGTTTTTT

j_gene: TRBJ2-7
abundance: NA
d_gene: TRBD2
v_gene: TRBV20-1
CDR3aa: CSAQPLRGARPSGSLGEQYF
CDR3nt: TGCAGTGCGCAGCCTCTAAGGGGGGCGCGTCCTAGCGGGAGCCTCGGCGAGCAGTACTTC

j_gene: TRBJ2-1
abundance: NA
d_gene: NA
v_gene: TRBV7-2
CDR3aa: CASSRLVNEQFF
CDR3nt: TGTGCCAGCAGCCGACTAGTGAATGAGCAGTTCTTC

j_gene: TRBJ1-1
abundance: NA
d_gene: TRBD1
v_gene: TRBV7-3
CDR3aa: CASSLGTGKAFF
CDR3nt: TGTGCCAGCAGCCTAGGGACAGGGAAAGCTTTCTTT

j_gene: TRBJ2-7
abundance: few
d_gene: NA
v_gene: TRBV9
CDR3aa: CASSVDPLSPYEQYF
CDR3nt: TGTGCCAGCAGCGTAGACCCTCTGTCACCCTACGAGCAGTACTTC

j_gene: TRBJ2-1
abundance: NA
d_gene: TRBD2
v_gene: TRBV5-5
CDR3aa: CASSLKTSYGHNEQFF
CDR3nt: TGTGCCAGCAGCTTGAAGACTAGCTACGGACACAATGAGCAGTTCTTC

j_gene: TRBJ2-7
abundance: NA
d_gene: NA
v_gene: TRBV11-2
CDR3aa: CASSMGGNTYEQYF
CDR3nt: TGTGCCAGCAGCATGGGCGGGAACACGTACGAGCAGTACTTC

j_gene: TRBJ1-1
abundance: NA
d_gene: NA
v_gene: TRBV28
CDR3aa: CASSRGDFTEAFF
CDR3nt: TGTGCCAGCAGTAGGGGGGATTTCACTGAAGCTTTCTTT

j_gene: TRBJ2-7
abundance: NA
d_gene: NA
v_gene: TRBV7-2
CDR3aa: CASSLVVTSSYEQYF
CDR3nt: TGTGCCAGCAGCTTAGTGGTGACTAGCTCCTACGAGCAGTACTTC

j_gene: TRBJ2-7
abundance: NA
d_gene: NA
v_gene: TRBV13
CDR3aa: CASSWDRLTYEQYF
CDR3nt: TGTGCCAGCAGCTGGGACCGCTTAACCTACGAGCAGTACTTC